The 29 T cell receptor beta chains listed next were all sequenced from one sample in a study of T-cell reconstitution after alpha-beta-depleted transplantation in children. Unique molecular identifiers were used in preparing the TCRbeta library. TCRdb reprocessed the PCR reads with MiXCR, giving one entry per CDR3 protein. The sample includes tens of thousands of distinct CDR3 sequences, about 7.3% of them seen just once. Sequences were derived from PBMCs from the stem cell graft donor, sampled from the stem cell graft. These receptors came from a human donor who donated a stem cell graft to a child with acute lymphoblastic leukemia.

Notes on this clonotype: An end of the junction differs from the germline gene, which may be a read error. The V gene is TRBV5-4, the J gene TRBJ2-7, with D unresolved. This CDR3 contains 14 residues. CDR1 is SGHNT and CDR2 is YYREEE in the germline V gene (reference sequence). CDR3 coding DNA: TGTGCCAGCAGCTTGGGTAGGTTTCCCTACGAGCAGTGCTTC. Its translation: CASSLGRFPYEQCF.

This clonotype was seen more than once but under ten times. The rearrangement uses TRBV10-2 and TRBJ2-1, with D tentatively TRBD1 (6 bases). Between the trimmed V and J ends, which lost 6 bases and 6 bases, there was a span of 6 bases. CDR1 and CDR2 (germline): WSHSY, SAAADI. CDR3 length: 11 residues. CDR3 in DNA: TGCGCCAGCAGGGACAGCAATGAGCAGTTCTTC. Translating it yields CASRDSNEQFF.

This clonotype was observed a handful of times. The chain combines TRBV6-5 with TRBJ2-7, with D possibly matching TRBD2 (6 bases). This CDR3 comprises 15 residues. Germline assignment: CDR1 MNHEY and CDR2 SVGAGI. The V end lost 2 bases, the J end lost 1 base, and 12 bases lay between the germline ends. The DNA for the CDR3 is TGTGCCAGCAGTTACCTCGGAGGGCCTTCCTACGAGCAGTACTTC. This codes for CASSYLGGPSYEQYF.

This clonotype was observed many times. The chain uses TRBV11-1 and TRBJ2-1; maybe TRBD1 (6 bases). CDR1 and CDR2 from the germline V gene are SGHAT and FQDESV (reference sequence). The CDR3 extends over 16 amino acids. V dropped 0 bases and J dropped 7 bases, with 16 bases sitting between them. The CDR3 loop is CASSLATGYRENEQFF. The CDR3 region has the DNA TGTGCCAGCAGCTTAGCCACAGGGTACAGGGAGAATGAGCAGTTCTTC.

This clonotype has at least ten counts. V and J are TRBV20-1 and TRBJ2-5; D is perhaps TRBD2 (7 bases). The CDR3 covers 14 residues. Per germline, CDR1 DFQATT and CDR2 SNEGSKA (reference sequence). Trimming left V 0 bases short and J 4 bases short, with 12 bases between. For the CDR3, the DNA is TGCAGTGCTAGAGATGGGGGGGCGGGAGAGACCCAGTACTTC. This encodes CSARDGGAGETQYF.

The table lists this clonotype with many counts. CDR3 coding DNA: TGCAGCATCGGGATCCTAGGTGAGCAGTTCTTC. Translation gives CSIGILGEQFF. The V gene is TRBV29-1, the J gene TRBJ2-1; TRBD2 is a possible D gene (5 bases). There are 11 residues in the CDR3. V was shortened by 8 bases and J by 9 bases, with 14 bases between the two germline ends. CDR1 and CDR2 from the germline V gene are SQVTM and ANQGSEA.

This clonotype was seen repeatedly, ten times or more. The chain uses TRBV20-1 and TRBJ2-7, with 12 bases that match TRBD2. This CDR3 has 17 residues. Germline CDR1 reads DFQATT; CDR2 reads SNEGSKA (reference sequence). V shed 5 bases and J 1 base; nucleotides not matched to a gene: 12. This chain's CDR3 is CSAPSRTSGVMSYEQYF. DNA for the CDR3: TGCAGTGCTCCCTCCCGGACTAGCGGGGTAATGTCCTACGAGCAGTACTTC.

In its sample, this clonotype was seen many times. This chain uses TRBV5-5 with TRBJ2-4, with D maybe TRBD1 (5 bases). This CDR3 region has 14 residues. Germline-derived CDR1 and CDR2 are SGHKS and YYEKEE (reference sequence). V dropped 0 bases and J dropped 10 bases, with 14 bases sitting between them. CDR3 sequence: CASSLEGIQGIQYF. The CDR3 bases are TGTGCCAGCAGCTTGGAAGGAATCCAGGGAATTCAGTACTTC.

This clonotype was seen repeatedly, ten times or more. The CDR3: CSASPQKIATNEKLFF. The CDR3 DNA reads TGCAGTGCTAGTCCCCAGAAAATTGCAACTAATGAAAAACTGTTTTTT. J is TRBJ1-4 and V is TRBV20-1, with D unresolved. Germline V CDR1 and CDR2: DFQATT, SNEGSKA (reference sequence). This CDR3 has 16 residues. V was cut by 3 bases and J by 0 bases, with 14 bases left in between.

This clonotype has ten or more counts. The J gene is TRBJ2-7, the V gene TRBV10-3; the D is unclear. Germline V gene sequence: CDR1 ENHRY, CDR2 SYGVKD. The CDR3 runs 13 residues. V was shortened by 0 bases and J by 6 bases, with 9 bases between the two germline ends. The CDR3 nucleotides are TGTGCCATCAGTGAGTCGCCGCGTGGCGAGCAGTACTTC. This encodes CAISESPRGEQYF.

This clonotype was recorded many times. The rearrangement uses TRBV5-6 and TRBJ2-7, with D tentatively TRBD1 (5 bases). Looked up from germline, CDR1 is SGHDT and CDR2 is YYEEEE. There are 15 residues in the CDR3. Trimming shortened V by 4 bases and J by 2 bases, and 16 bases separated the two germline ends. CDR3 protein: CASSVLTVSPYEQYF. The DNA of the CDR3 is TGTGCCAGCAGCGTTCTGACAGTCTCCCCCTACGAGCAGTACTTC.

This clonotype came up many times. V usage is TRBV12-3 or TRBV12-4 and J usage is TRBJ2-5; TRBD2 aligns across 9 bases. There are 17 residues in the CDR3. With V trimmed by 3 bases and J by 5 bases, 13 bases remained unmatched. The CDR3 coding sequence is TGTGCCAGCAGTTTCCTCCTCGGCGGGAGGGCCTTGGAGACCCAGTACTTC. Residues: CASSFLLGGRALETQYF.

This clonotype was seen more than once but under ten times. The CDR3 DNA follows: TGTGCCAGTAGTGTCGACACATACAATGAGCAGTTCTTC. Translating gives CASSVDTYNEQFF. The chain has TRBV19 and TRBJ2-1, with D hard to call. Trimming shortened V by 5 bases and J by 4 bases, and 9 bases separated the two germline ends. The CDR3 sequence is 13 residues long. CDR1 and CDR2 from the germline V gene are LNHDA and SQIVND (reference sequence).

There are many counts of this clonotype. CDR3 bases: TGTGCCAGCAGCTCCGCAGACGGGACCGCGCACACCGGGGAGCTGTTTTTT. It specifies CASSSADGTAHTGELFF. V usage is TRBV28 and J usage is TRBJ2-2; perhaps D is TRBD1 or TRBD2 (5 bases each). The V end was cut by 6 bases, the J end by 3 bases, with 20 bases between. The CDR3 runs 17 residues. CDR1 MDHEN and CDR2 SYDVKM come from the germline V gene.

This clonotype was observed many times. The genes are TRBV29-1 and TRBJ1-5; TRBD1 matches at 7 bases. V dropped 6 bases and J dropped 0; count of bases not matched to a gene: 5. The CDR3 has 14 amino acids. Germline V CDR1 and CDR2: SQVTM, ANQGSEA. The DNA of the CDR3 is TGCAGCGTGTCCGGGACAGATAGCAATCAGCCCCAGCATTTT. Its translation is CSVSGTDSNQPQHF.

In its sample, this clonotype was seen many times. The chain couples TRBV6-5 to TRBJ1-5, with TRBD1 matching over 7 bases. CDR3 length: 15 residues. V shed 2 bases, J shed 6 bases, and the junction held 7 bases outside the gene matches. The germline V gene has CDR1 MNHEY and CDR2 SVGAGI. CDR3 sequence (DNA): TGTGCCAGCAGTTACACCTCAGGGGGACGTCAGCCCCAGCATTTT. This translates into CASSYTSGGRQPQHF.

Ten or more counts support this clonotype. The rearrangement joins TRBV2 to TRBJ1-1; 10 positions agree with TRBD1. Trimming took 0 bases from V and 1 from J; bases not matched to a gene: 8. This CDR3 region has 18 residues. Germline V gene data show CDR1 as SNHLY and CDR2 as FYNNEI. This chain's CDR3 is CASSEAWTGGFWNTEAFF. The CDR3 region has the DNA TGTGCCAGCAGTGAAGCGTGGACAGGGGGATTTTGGAACACTGAAGCTTTCTTT.

This clonotype appeared a few times. V usage is TRBV2 and J usage is TRBJ2-3; tentatively, D is TRBD1 (6 bases). This CDR3 has 14 amino acids. Germline CDR1 reads SNHLY; CDR2 reads FYNNEI. V was trimmed by 5 bases and J by 4 bases, leaving 13 bases between them. The CDR3 coding sequence is TGTGCCAGCAGTTCCTACAGGGTCCCAGATACGCAGTATTTT. It translates to CASSSYRVPDTQYF.

This clonotype was observed many times. This rearrangement joins TRBV24-1 to TRBJ2-2, with a tentative D call TRBD1 (6 bases). Germline-derived CDR1 and CDR2 are KGHDR and SFDVKD. The CDR3 extends over 15 amino acids. V lost 2 bases and J lost 4, with 10 bases in between. CDR3 region: CATSDSTGFTGELFF. The CDR3 DNA is TGTGCCACCAGTGATTCGACAGGTTTCACCGGGGAGCTGTTTTTT.

The table lists this clonotype with many counts. This chain joins TRBV5-1 and TRBJ2-5; a possible D gene is TRBD1 (6 bases). Germline lookup yields CDR1 SGHRS and CDR2 YFSETQ. V lost 10 bases to trimming and J lost 5 bases, with 21 bases between them. The CDR3 loop spans 14 amino acids. The CDR3 coding sequence is TGCGCCTCAGCACCCGGGACACCTCCGGAGACCCAGTACTTC. Encoded protein: CASAPGTPPETQYF.

This clonotype has a count of ten or more. The J gene is TRBJ2-7, the V gene TRBV6-6; TRBD1 aligns across 7 bases. J gave up 6 bases and V 4 bases, and 6 bases lay outside the gene matches. The CDR3 contains 13 residues. Germline CDR1 MNHNY, CDR2 SVGAGI (reference sequence). The CDR3 region is CASSSIQGREQYF. The CDR3 DNA sequence: TGTGCCAGCAGTTCAATACAGGGGCGCGAGCAGTACTTC.

The table lists this clonotype with many counts. The rearrangement links TRBV29-1 to TRBJ2-5; D is tentatively TRBD1 or TRBD2 (7 bases each). The V gene lost 6 bases and the J gene lost 5 bases, with 16 bases spanning the gap. The CDR3 loop spans 13 amino acids. Germline V gene lookup returns CDR1 SQVTM and CDR2 ANQGSEA. The CDR3 DNA sequence: TGCAGCGTGAGGGGAGGGGGCGGCGAGACCCAGTACTTC. Protein product: CSVRGGGGETQYF.

The chain uses TRBV29-1 and TRBJ2-7, with 8 bases aligning to TRBD2. Germline CDR1 reads SQVTM; CDR2 reads ANQGSEA. This CDR3 has 13 residues. J was trimmed by 2 bases and V by 2 bases; bases with no gene match: 2. The CDR3 loop reads CSVETSGTYEQYF. The CDR3 DNA sequence: TGCAGCGTTGAAACTAGCGGTACCTACGAGCAGTACTTC.

This clonotype was seen at least ten times. The J gene is TRBJ2-7, the V gene TRBV4-1; 10 bases line up with TRBD2. V shed 8 bases, J shed 4 bases, and the junction held 8 bases outside the gene matches. There are 14 residues in the CDR3. CDR1 and CDR2 from the germline V gene are MGHRA and YSYEKL. CDR3 region: CASSSGRSSYEQYF. The CDR3, as DNA: TGCGCCAGCTCTAGCGGGAGAAGTAGTTACGAGCAGTACTTC.

In this sample, this clonotype turned up many times. The CDR3 bases are TGTGCCAGCAGCCGACCGGGGACAGATCCGTCCCACGAGCAGTACTTC. This encodes CASSRPGTDPSHEQYF. The chain employs TRBV7-9 and TRBJ2-7; the match to TRBD1 covers 7 bases. The germline V gene has CDR1 SEHNR and CDR2 FQNEAQ (reference sequence). Unmatched junction bases numbered 15, after V lost 5 bases and J lost 5 bases. CDR3 length: 16 residues.

This clonotype was observed many times. The chain joins TRBV4-3 to TRBJ2-1; TRBD1 might be the D (5 bases). V was clipped by 1 base and J by 3 bases, with 10 bases between them. Looked up from germline, CDR1 is LGHNA and CDR2 is YSLEER. The CDR3 loop spans 15 amino acids. CDR3 in DNA: TGCGCCAGCAGCCAAGCCAGGGCGCGCTACAATGAGCAGTTCTTC. Amino acids: CASSQARARYNEQFF.

There are many counts of this clonotype. The CDR3 coding sequence is TGTGCCAGCAGCTTATGGAGGAACAGGGGCCAGGGCACTGAAGCTTTCTTT. Amino acid sequence: CASSLWRNRGQGTEAFF. This chain connects TRBV7-9 to TRBJ1-1; 7 positions agree with TRBD1. V shed 2 bases and J 4 bases; nucleotides not matched to a gene: 13. The CDR3 is made up of 17 amino acids. Germline CDR1 SEHNR, CDR2 FQNEAQ (reference sequence).

There are a few counts of this clonotype. The CDR3 loop is CASGASPDTQYF. The CDR3 region has the DNA TGTGCCAGCGGTGCATCCCCAGATACGCAGTATTTT. The genes are TRBV7-9 and TRBJ2-3, with no clear D. V was cut by 8 bases and J by 4 bases, with 10 bases left in between. CDR3 size: 12 residues. Germline assignment: CDR1 SEHNR and CDR2 FQNEAQ (reference sequence). The variable domain in full, with the rest retrieved from reference TRBV7-9 and TRBJ2-3, is DTGVSQNPRHKITKRGQNVTFRCDPISEHNRLYWYRQTLGQGPEFLTYFQNEAQLEKSRLLSDRFSAERPKGSFSTLEIQRTEQGDSAMYLCASGASPDTQYFGPGTRLTVL.

Here the CDR3 reads CASSLWGATDLEQYF. The CDR3 nucleotides are TGTGCCAGCAGTTTATGGGGGGCGACTGACCTCGAGCAGTACTTC. The chain employs TRBV12-3 or TRBV12-4 and TRBJ2-7; D tentatively reads TRBD1 or TRBD2 (6 bases each). The CDR3 length is 15 residues. V was trimmed by 2 bases and J by 6 bases, leaving 17 bases between them.